The TCR beta chain described here comes from a study of CD8+ T cells in alopecia areata. Study-wide context: In an open-label trial, patients got 5 to 10 mg tofacitinib twice daily. Tofacitinib administration persisted for 6 to 18 months, succeeded by 6 months off drug.

Notes on this clone: What it recognizes is unknown.

Regarding the study as a whole: Compared with mice, patients displayed less clear TCR sharing, possibly for HLA-related reasons.

Extraction of RNA preceded its reverse transcription into cDNA, which served as the sequencing template. Profiled with immunoSEQ multiplex PCR; TCRdb holds only in-frame clones, not every one. Altogether 90,000 to 150,000 clones are present, approximately 38% being singletons, with the ten largest covering approximately 3%. The CDR3 has 15 residues. Germline loops: CDR1 SGHTA, CDR2 FQGNSA. Trimming cost V 3 bases and J 9 bases; bases outside gene matches: 7. The source is a human donor with alopecia areata. The genes are TRBV7-2 and TRBJ1-6; 8 nucleotides line up with TRBD1. The sample taken for sequencing was CD4+ T cells sorted from blood. CDR3 loop: CASSFTTGAVSPLHF. CDR3 bases: TGTGCCAGCAGCTTCACGACAGGGGCGGTTTCACCCCTCCACTTT.